This T cell receptor (beta chain) was captured in a study of CD8 T cells in ankylosing spondylitis. TCRdb passed the 5' RACE reads through MiXCR, listing each CDR3 protein once. The sample carries around 250,000 distinct CDR3 sequences, over 15% recorded once. This clonotype was seen ten or more times. Its antigen is currently unknown. Deletions cut 1 base from V and 4 bases from J, with 11 bases between. CDR3 length: 14 amino acids. The V gene's germline CDR1 is SQVTM and CDR2 ANQGSEA. General study results and limits: Reactive arthritis synovial fluid and blood were previously reported to contain some motif variants.

The chain uses TRBV29-1 and TRBJ2-1, with D maybe TRBD1 (5 bases). The sequence was obtained from a male donor with ankylosing spondylitis or in good health (not recorded which). The sample comprised blood, either unsorted or a sorted T cell fraction (not recorded which). CDR3 in DNA: TGCAGCGTTGAAGGGACAAAGAGGTACAATGAGCAGTTCTTC. Its protein is CSVEGTKRYNEQFF.